Below are 13 T cell receptor beta chains sequenced from a single sample in a study of shared clonotypes between healthy human individuals. As defined, naive CD8 cells were CD45RO-negative and positively selected for CCR7, with terminally differentiated effector memory CD45RA+ cells excluded. The method was immunoSEQ multiplex PCR; TCRdb's version includes in-frame clones alone and lacks a portion of them. In the table there are hundreds of thousands of clones, about 95% of which are singletons. Sequencing was performed on naive CD8+ T cells sorted from blood. These receptors originate from a woman aged 30 to 39 in good health.

V usage is TRBV9 and J usage is TRBJ2-2, with D possibly TRBD2 on 6 matching bases. V was pared by 4 bases and J by 0 bases, with 10 bases between. Germline assignment: CDR1 SGDLS and CDR2 YYNGEE. The CDR3 spans 15 residues. The DNA for the CDR3 is TGTGCCAGCAGCCATCCTAGCGCGAACACCGGGGAGCTGTTTTTT. Its translation is CASSHPSANTGELFF.

V usage is TRBV27 and J usage is TRBJ2-5; D is perhaps TRBD2 (5 bases). The CDR3 covers 12 residues. The V end lost 4 bases, the J end lost 5 bases, and 8 bases lay between the germline ends. Germline values: CDR1 MNHEY, CDR2 SMNVEV (reference sequence). The CDR3 nucleotides read TGTGCCAGCAGTTACCCGGGGGAGACCCAGTACTTC. It yields the protein CASSYPGETQYF.

Notes on this clone: Other DNA sequences in the same sample also yield this CDR3. The V and J genes are TRBV29-1 and TRBJ2-7; TRBD1 aligns across 7 bases. Germline trimming cut 5 bases from V and 1 base from J; bases unmatched to any gene: 2. The CDR3 totals 12 residues. Germline lookup yields CDR1 SQVTM and CDR2 ANQGSEA. CDR3 in DNA: TGCAGCGTTCGACAGGGTTCCTACGAGCAGTACTTC. Residues: CSVRQGSYEQYF.

The V and J genes are TRBV11-2 and TRBJ2-7, with D uncertain. The V end lost 3 bases, the J end lost 5 bases, and 5 bases lay between the germline ends. CDR1 is SGHAT, CDR2 FQNNGV, per germline. The CDR3 runs 11 residues. The CDR3 DNA reads TGTGCCAGCAGCTTCCCGCACGAGCAGTACTTC. Protein: CASSFPHEQYF.

The chain links TRBV11-1 to TRBJ2-1; TRBD2 is a possible D gene (6 bases). Germline values: CDR1 SGHAT, CDR2 FQDESV (reference sequence). The CDR3 has 15 amino acids. The germline V and J ends were trimmed by 0 bases and 7 bases, with 13 bases remaining between them. For the CDR3, the DNA is TGTGCCAGCAGCTTAGCAGGACTTGGGGGGAATGAGCAGTTCTTC. This sequence encodes CASSLAGLGGNEQFF.

This rearrangement joins TRBV27 to TRBJ2-1, with 9 nucleotides matching TRBD2. Unmatched junction bases numbered 4, after V lost 10 bases and J lost 3 bases. Germline assignment: CDR1 MNHEY and CDR2 SMNVEV (reference sequence). This CDR3 has 13 residues. The CDR3 DNA follows: TGTGCCACCTCTAGCGGGATCTACAATGAGCAGTTCTTC. Amino acids: CATSSGIYNEQFF.

This clone was seen once. This sequence joins TRBV7-9 and TRBJ2-3; D is perhaps TRBD2 (6 bases). V was clipped by 2 bases and J by 2 bases, with 17 bases between them. The CDR3 is made up of 17 amino acids. Germline lookup yields CDR1 SEHNR and CDR2 FQNEAQ (reference sequence). The CDR3: CASSLTPTSTVTDTQYF. The CDR3 DNA follows: TGTGCCAGCAGCTTAACACCTACTAGCACTGTCACAGATACGCAGTATTTT. The full variable domain, rest sourced from reference TRBV7-9 and TRBJ2-3, is DTGVSQNPRHKITKRGQNVTFRCDPISEHNRLYWYRQTLGQGPEFLTYFQNEAQLEKSRLLSDRFSAERPKGSFSTLEIQRTEQGDSAMYLCASSLTPTSTVTDTQYFGPGTRLTVL.

The chain combines TRBV5-4 with TRBJ2-6; D is ambiguous. The V gene's germline CDR1 is SGHNT and CDR2 YYREEE (reference sequence). Trimming pared 10 bases from V and 2 bases from J, leaving 10 bases between. This CDR3 comprises 13 residues. CDR3: CARGDAGANVLTF. Written as DNA, the CDR3 is TGTGCCCGCGGTGATGCTGGGGCCAACGTCCTGACTTTC.

The chain combines TRBV5-6 with TRBJ1-3; possibly TRBD1 for D (5 bases). Germline CDR1 reads SGHDT; CDR2 reads YYEEEE. V was cut by 3 bases and J by 0 bases, with 10 bases left in between. This CDR3 is 15 amino acids long. The DNA of the CDR3 is TGTGCCAGCAGCTCGGGAGGGGTCTCTGGAAACACCATATATTTT. Its protein is CASSSGGVSGNTIYF.

The V call is TRBV7-6, the J call TRBJ2-7, with D unclear. This CDR3 comprises 14 residues. From germline, CDR1 is SGHVS and CDR2 FNYEAQ. V was clipped by 0 bases and J by 4 bases, with 10 bases between them. The CDR3 spells CASSLAGPKYEQYF. The CDR3, as DNA: TGTGCCAGCAGCTTAGCCGGGCCAAAATACGAGCAGTACTTC.

The V and J genes are TRBV11-3 and TRBJ2-1, with 9 bases aligning to TRBD1. The CDR3 is 14 amino acids. The germline CDR1 and CDR2 sequences are SGHNT and YENEEA. The J segment lost 8 bases and the V segment lost 3 bases, leaving 5 bases of the junction unmatched. The CDR3 sequence is CASSFGTGMDEQFF. DNA for the CDR3: TGTGCCAGCAGCTTCGGGACAGGGATGGATGAGCAGTTCTTC.

This clone was found once. V is TRBV4-1 and J is TRBJ1-5; TRBD1 matches 7 bases. Germline V gene sequence: CDR1 MGHRA, CDR2 YSYEKL. V lost 6 bases and J lost 6; bases outside the gene matches: 8. The CDR3 is 14 residues long. CDR3: CASSPVAGGQPQHF. DNA for the CDR3: TGCGCCAGCAGTCCTGTGGCAGGGGGTCAGCCCCAGCATTTT.

The V and J genes are TRBV21-1 and TRBJ2-7; the DNA was not used to check the table's D call, TRBD2. TRBV21-1 is a known pseudogene. The CDR3 length is 14 residues. The CDR3 sequence: CASDRTSGPYEQYF. Written as DNA, the CDR3 is TGTGCCAGCGACCGGACTAGCGGTCCCTACGAGCAGTACTTC.